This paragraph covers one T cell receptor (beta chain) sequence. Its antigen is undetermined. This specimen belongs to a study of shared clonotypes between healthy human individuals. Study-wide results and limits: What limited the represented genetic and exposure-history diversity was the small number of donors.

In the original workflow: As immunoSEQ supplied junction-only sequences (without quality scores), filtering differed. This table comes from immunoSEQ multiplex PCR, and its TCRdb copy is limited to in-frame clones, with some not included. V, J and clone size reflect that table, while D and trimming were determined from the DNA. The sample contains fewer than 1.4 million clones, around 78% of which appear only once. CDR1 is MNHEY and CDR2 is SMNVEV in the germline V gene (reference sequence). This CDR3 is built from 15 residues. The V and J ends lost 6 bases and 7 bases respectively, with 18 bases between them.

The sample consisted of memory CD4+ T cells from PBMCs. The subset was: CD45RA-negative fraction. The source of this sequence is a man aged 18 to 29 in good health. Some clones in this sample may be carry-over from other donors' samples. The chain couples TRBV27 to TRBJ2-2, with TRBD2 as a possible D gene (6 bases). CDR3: CASSFLRERVGELFF. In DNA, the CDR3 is TGTGCCAGCAGCTTCTTACGGGAGCGGGTCGGGGAGCTGTTTTTT.